The entry below describes one T cell receptor beta chain. This specimen belongs to a study of blood T cell repertoires in COVID-19. Overall study context: There were acute and convalescent COVID-19 samples, and they came from the United States, Italy and Spain. From T cells, B-cell-depleted T cells, or PBMCs came the material, which was cDNA or gDNA.

Under the authors' procedure: Reference gene primer amplification gave nucleated cell count estimates. Libraries were prepared by immunoSEQ multiplex PCR; TCRdb keeps only in-frame clonotypes and omits some of them. V, J and clone size were drawn from that table, and D and trimming were deduced from the DNA. Of over 150,000 clones in the sample, around 84% were seen once. Sequenced sample: peripheral blood. This receptor was obtained from a man between 45 and 60 years old with active or convalescent COVID-19.

The DNA of the CDR3 is TGTGCCAGCAGTACATTTCCGAACAATGAGCAGTTCTTC. Its protein is CASSTFPNNEQFF. The chain joins TRBV27 to TRBJ2-1; D ambiguous. Deletions cut 5 bases from V and 5 bases from J, with 10 bases between. There are 13 residues in the CDR3. Germline V gives CDR1 MNHEY, CDR2 SMNVEV (reference sequence).